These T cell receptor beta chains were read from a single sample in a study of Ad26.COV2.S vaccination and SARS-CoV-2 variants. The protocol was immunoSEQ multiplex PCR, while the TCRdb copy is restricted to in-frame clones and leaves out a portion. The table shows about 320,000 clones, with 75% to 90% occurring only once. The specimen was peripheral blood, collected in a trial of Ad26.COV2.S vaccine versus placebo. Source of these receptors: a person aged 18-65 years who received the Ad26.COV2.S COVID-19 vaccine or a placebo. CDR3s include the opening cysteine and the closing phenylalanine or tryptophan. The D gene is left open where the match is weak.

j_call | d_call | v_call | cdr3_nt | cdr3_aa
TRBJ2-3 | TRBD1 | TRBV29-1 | TGCAGCGTCCGGACAGGGGGCGACACAACTAGCACAGATACGCAGTATTTT | CSVRTGGDTTSTDTQYF
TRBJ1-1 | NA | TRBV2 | TGTGCCAGCTATGGGCCCACTGAAGCTTTCTTT | CASYGPTEAFF
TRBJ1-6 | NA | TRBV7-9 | TGTGCCAGCAGCTTACTGGGGACTACCTATTCACCCCTCCACTTT | CASSLLGTTYSPLHF
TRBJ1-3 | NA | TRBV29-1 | TGCAGCGTTGATGACCCCCAGGGTTATTACGGAAACACCATATATTTT | CSVDDPQGYYGNTIYF
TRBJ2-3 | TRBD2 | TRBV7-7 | TGTGCCAGCAGCTTAGGGGCTAGCGGGGGTGATACGCAGTATTTT | CASSLGASGGDTQYF
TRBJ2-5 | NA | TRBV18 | TGTGCCAGCTCACCAATACAGGTCCAAGAGACCCAGTACTTC | CASSPIQVQETQYF
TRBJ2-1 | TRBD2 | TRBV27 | TGTGCCAGCAGCTCTATAGTAGCGGGAGGTCCGACCTACAATGAGCAGTTCTTC | CASSSIVAGGPTYNEQFF
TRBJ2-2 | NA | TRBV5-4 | TGTGCCAGCAGCTTGGGGGGGCCAGCGAACACCGGGGAGCTGTTTTTT | CASSLGGPANTGELFF
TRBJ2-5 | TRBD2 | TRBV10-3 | TGTGCCATCAGTGTCGGACTAGCGGAGACCCAGTACTTC | CAISVGLAETQYF
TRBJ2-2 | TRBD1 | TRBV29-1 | TGCAGCGTCAACCGGGACAGTGATGCCGGGGAGCTGTTTTTT | CSVNRDSDAGELFF
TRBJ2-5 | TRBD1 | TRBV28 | TGTGCCAGCAGTCTAATACAGGGGTCTAAGAACTTC | CASSLIQGSKNF